The rows below give T cell receptor beta chains drawn from one sample of a study of CD8 T cells in Susac syndrome. TCRdb recomputed calls from the immunoSEQ multiplex PCR reads with MiXCR, one row per CDR3 protein. The table records approximately 130,000 distinct CDR3 sequences, approximately 89% of them present only once. The sample taken for sequencing was CD8+ T cells from PBMCs. All receptors derive from a human donor with multiple sclerosis. The CDR3 runs from the conserved cysteine through the conserved F or W. D genes are given only for firm matches. Not every row has a clone size; where given, it reads once, few, many or a size class.

>TRBD1|TRBJ2-1|-|TRBV11-2
TGTGCCAGCAGCTCGACAGGGGCAGGAAGAAATGAGCAGTTCTTC
CASSSTGAGRNEQFF
>-|TRBJ1-1|-|TRBV6-5
TGTGCCAGCAGTTATTATGAGGGAAACACTGAAGCTTTCTTT
CASSYYEGNTEAFF
>-|TRBJ2-2|-|TRBV24-1
TGTGCCACCAGTGACTCCCTAGTCCGCCCCGGGGAGCTGTTTTTT
CATSDSLVRPGELFF
>TRBD1|TRBJ1-5|-|TRBV25-1
TGTGCCAGCAGTGCCGGGACAGGGAATCAGCCCCAGCATTTT
CASSAGTGNQPQHF
>TRBD2|TRBJ2-1|-|TRBV12-3/TRBV12-4
TGTGCCAGCGGATCGGGACTAGCGGGAGGGTACAATGAGCAGTTCTTC
CASGSGLAGGYNEQFF
>-|TRBJ2-3|-|TRBV7-8
TGTGCCAGCAGCTCTGAAGTAGATACGCAGTATTTT
CASSSEVDTQYF
>TRBD2|TRBJ2-3|-|TRBV27
TGTGCCAGCAGCCTTACTAGCGTCGGTGGAACAGATACGCAGTATTTT
CASSLTSVGGTDTQYF
>TRBD1|TRBJ1-1|once|TRBV6-5
TGTGCCAGCAGTACGGGACAGGAAGCTTTCTTT
CASSTGQEAFF
>-|TRBJ2-2|-|TRBV19
TGTGCCAGTACTATCGACAGGTTCGGGACCCCGAACACCGGGGAGCTGTTTTTT
CASTIDRFGTPNTGELFF
>-|TRBJ1-5|-|TRBV14
TGTGCCAGCAGCCAGGAAGTTGGGGGAACCCAGCATTTT
CASSQEVGGTQHF
>-|TRBJ2-7|-|TRBV4-3
TGCGCCAGCAGCCAAGGGACATCCAGAGCCTACGAGCAGTACTTC
CASSQGTSRAYEQYF
>TRBD1|TRBJ1-2|-|TRBV4-3
TGCGCCAGCAGCCACCCAGGGGGCTATGGCTACACCTTC
CASSHPGGYGYTF
>TRBD1|TRBJ2-2|once|TRBV12-3/TRBV12-4
TGTGCCAGCAGCCCCGAGGGGGCTGGGACCGGGGAGCTGTTTTTT
CASSPEGAGTGELFF
>TRBD2|TRBJ2-7|few|TRBV28
TGTGCCAGCAGTTTCGGGGTAGCGGGAGGCTACGAGCAGTACTTC
CASSFGVAGGYEQYF
>-|TRBJ2-7|-|TRBV27
TGTGCCAGCAGTTCGTCCACCCTCGGGGACGAGCAGTACTTC
CASSSSTLGDEQYF
>-|TRBJ2-2|-|TRBV29-1
TGCAGCGTTGACGCCCGTGAAGGACTGGGTCCCGGGGAGCTGTTTTTT
CSVDAREGLGPGELFF
>-|TRBJ1-2|once|TRBV6-5
TGTGCCAGCAGTTACTCGGCTCCTGGGACACTTTATGGCTACACCTTC
CASSYSAPGTLYGYTF
>-|TRBJ2-2|-|TRBV12-3/TRBV12-4
TGTGCCAGCAGTTTCGAGAACACCGGGGAGCTGTTTTTT
CASSFENTGELFF
>-|TRBJ1-4|-|TRBV10-3
TGTGCCATCCAACCGGGACCGAATGAAAAACTGTTTTTT
CAIQPGPNEKLFF
>-|TRBJ2-3|-|TRBV11-2
TGTGCCAGCAGCTGGGGGGATGCCACAGATACGCAGTATTTT
CASSWGDATDTQYF
>TRBD2|TRBJ2-1|-|TRBV9
TGTGCCAGCAGCGTAAAGGGACTAGCGGAAGAGCAGTTCTTC
CASSVKGLAEEQFF
>-|TRBJ2-1|-|TRBV4-3
TGCGCCAGCAGCCAAGATAATCGACCAGGTGAGCAGTTCTTC
CASSQDNRPGEQFF
>TRBD2|TRBJ2-3|-|TRBV7-9
TGTGCCAGCAGCTTAGGGCCAGCGGGAGCCGGAGATACGCAGTATTTT
CASSLGPAGAGDTQYF
>TRBD1|TRBJ1-1|-|TRBV2
TGTGCCAGCACCCCTAAGGGACAGGCGAACACTGAAGCTTTCTTT
CASTPKGQANTEAFF
>-|TRBJ1-1|-|TRBV16
TGTGCCAGCACCTACCCTTCGGGGCGAGCTTTCTTT
CASTYPSGRAFF
>TRBD1|TRBJ2-4|-|TRBV28
TGTGCCAGCAGTCCCCACCCCGGGACAGGGGAGTATATTCAGTACTTC
CASSPHPGTGEYIQYF
>-|TRBJ2-7|-|TRBV6-2/TRBV6-3
TGTGCCAGCAGTTACGGTCACAGATCCTACGAGCAGTACTTC
CASSYGHRSYEQYF
>-|TRBJ2-1|-|TRBV19
TGTGCCAGTAGCCAAAGAGGGGCGTACAATGAGCAGTTCTTC
CASSQRGAYNEQFF
>-|TRBJ1-1|-|TRBV27
TGTGCCAGCAGTTTATCGATCCGGACTGAAGCTTTCTTT
CASSLSIRTEAFF
>-|TRBJ2-6|-|TRBV19
TGTGCCACCCTCCCCGGCTCTGGGGCCAACGTCCTGACTTTC
CATLPGSGANVLTF
>-|TRBJ1-1|-|TRBV30
TGTGCCTTGGACCGGGCCCGAGGGACTGAAGCTTTCTTT
CALDRARGTEAFF
>-|TRBJ1-1|-|TRBV4-1
TGCGCCAGCAGCCATCCCCCGGGACGTTTGAACACTGAAGCTTTCTTT
CASSHPPGRLNTEAFF
>-|TRBJ2-7|-|TRBV27
TGTGCCAGCAGTTGGGGAGGAGTCGGCTCCTACGAGCAGTACTTC
CASSWGGVGSYEQYF
>-|TRBJ2-6|-|TRBV11-1
TGTGCCAGCAGCCTTTTTGGGATTGCAGGCTTAGCTTCTGGGGCCAACGTCCTGACTTTC
CASSLFGIAGLASGANVLTF
>TRBD1|TRBJ2-6|-|TRBV7-9
TGTGCCAGCAGCCCAACAACTTGGACAGGGTTGGCCAACGTCCTGACTTTC
CASSPTTWTGLANVLTF
>-|TRBJ2-1|-|TRBV2
TGTGCCAGCACGCAGGAAGGGTCCAATGAGCAGTTCTTC
CASTQEGSNEQFF
>-|TRBJ1-5|-|TRBV6-5
TGTGCCAGCAGTTCTGGGTCTTATCAGCCCCAGCATTTT
CASSSGSYQPQHF
>-|TRBJ2-1|-|TRBV20-1
TGCAGTGCTAGACCTATTGACAGAGACAATGAGCAGTTCTTC
CSARPIDRDNEQFF
>TRBD2|TRBJ2-5|-|TRBV4-3
TGCGCCAGCAGCCCTGAGATAGCGGGAACCGTAGCGACCCAGTACTTC
CASSPEIAGTVATQYF
>-|TRBJ2-3|-|TRBV6-5
TGTGCCAGCAGTTACTCTTTTGGGGGTACAGATACGCAGTATTTT
CASSYSFGGTDTQYF
>TRBD2|TRBJ2-3|-|TRBV30
TGTGCCTGGAGTGAGGGACTAGCCGAGACAGATACGCAGTATTTT
CAWSEGLAETDTQYF
>TRBD2|TRBJ2-5|-|TRBV4-1
TGCGCCAGCAGCCACCGGACTAGCATGGAGACCCAGTACTTC
CASSHRTSMETQYF
>-|TRBJ2-1|-|TRBV12-3/TRBV12-4
TGTGCCAGCAGCATGGACTTACGGAATGAGCAGTTCTTC
CASSMDLRNEQFF
>TRBD2|TRBJ2-3|-|TRBV7-8
TGTGCCAGCAGCTGGGTACTAGCGGGAGTGGCAGATACGCAGTATTTT
CASSWVLAGVADTQYF
>TRBD1|TRBJ1-1|few|TRBV28
TGTGCCAGCAGTTTGGGACAGGGTGACACTGAAGCTTTCTTT
CASSLGQGDTEAFF